Reported below is one T cell receptor (beta chain). This specimen belongs to a study of T cell responses to AZD1222 COVID-19 vaccine. Per germline, CDR1 LGHNA and CDR2 YNFKEQ. The CDR3 loop spans 15 amino acids. V was shortened by 2 bases and J by 5 bases, with 12 bases between the two germline ends. Clones were read by immunoSEQ multiplex PCR, and TCRdb kept only the in-frame ones, dropping some. The sample consists of roughly 110,000 clones, roughly 92% of them appearing once. The origin of this receptor is an adult in good health. The chain is built from TRBV4-2 and TRBJ2-2; D call uncertain. Source: peripheral blood, taken on day 0 of AZD1222 vaccination. CDR3 loop: CASSQSGEFTGELFF. In DNA, the CDR3 is TGTGCCAGCAGCCAAAGTGGAGAATTTACCGGGGAGCTGTTTTTT.